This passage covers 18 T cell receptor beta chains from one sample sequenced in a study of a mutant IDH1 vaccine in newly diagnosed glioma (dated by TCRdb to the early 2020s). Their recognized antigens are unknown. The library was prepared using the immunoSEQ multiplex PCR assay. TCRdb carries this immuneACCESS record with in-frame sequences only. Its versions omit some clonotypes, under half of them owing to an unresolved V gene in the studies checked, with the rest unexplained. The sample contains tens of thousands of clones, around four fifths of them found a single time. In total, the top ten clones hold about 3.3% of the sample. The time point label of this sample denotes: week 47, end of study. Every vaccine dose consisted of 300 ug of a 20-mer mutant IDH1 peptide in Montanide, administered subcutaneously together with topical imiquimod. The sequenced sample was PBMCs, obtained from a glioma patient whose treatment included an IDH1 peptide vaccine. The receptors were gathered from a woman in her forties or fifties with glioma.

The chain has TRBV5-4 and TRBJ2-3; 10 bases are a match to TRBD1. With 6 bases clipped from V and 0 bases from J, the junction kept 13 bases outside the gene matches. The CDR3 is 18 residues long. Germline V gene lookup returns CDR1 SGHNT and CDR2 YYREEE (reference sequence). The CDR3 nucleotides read TGTGCCAGCATTCCGGGCCCGGGACAGGGGACTAGCACAGATACGCAGTATTTT. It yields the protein CASIPGPGQGTSTDTQYF. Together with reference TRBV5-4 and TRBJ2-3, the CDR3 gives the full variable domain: ETGVTQSPTHLIKTRGQQVTLRCSSQSGHNTVSWYQQALGQGPQFIFQYYREEENGRGNFPPRFSGLQFPNYSSELNVNALELDDSALYLCASIPGPGQGTSTDTQYFGPGTRLTVL.

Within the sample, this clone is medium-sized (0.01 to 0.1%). CDR3 residues: CASSSGGYTF. The CDR3 coding sequence is TGTGCCAGCAGTTCCGGGGGCTACACCTTC. The J gene is TRBJ1-2, the V gene TRBV28; D not resolved. There are 10 residues in the CDR3. CDR1 MDHEN and CDR2 SYDVKM come from the germline V gene. V gave up 4 bases and J gave up 8 bases, with 5 bases separating them.

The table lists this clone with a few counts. The CDR3 DNA reads as TGTGCCAGCAGAGAGGGGATCTGGACTGAAGCTTTCTTT. It is translated as CASREGIWTEAFF. The V call is TRBV14, the J call TRBJ1-1, with TRBD1 as a possible D gene (5 bases). The CDR3 covers 13 residues. Germline V gives CDR1 SGHDN, CDR2 FVKESK. V gave up 6 bases and J gave up 5 bases, with 13 bases separating them.

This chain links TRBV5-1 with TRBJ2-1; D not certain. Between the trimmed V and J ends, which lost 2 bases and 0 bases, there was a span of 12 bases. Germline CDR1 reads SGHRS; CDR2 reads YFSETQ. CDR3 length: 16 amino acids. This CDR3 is CASSLVVSSSYNEQFF. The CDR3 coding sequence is TGCGCCAGCAGCTTAGTAGTCTCTAGCTCCTACAATGAGCAGTTCTTC.

The CDR3 spells CASSPHAAGVGTEAFF. The CDR3, as DNA: TGTGCCAGCAGCCCCCATGCGGCAGGGGTAGGGACTGAAGCTTTCTTT. The rearrangement joins TRBV7-9 to TRBJ1-1; TRBD1 might be the D (6 bases). The germline gives CDR1 SEHNR, CDR2 FQNEAQ (reference sequence). The CDR3 runs to 16 residues. With 5 bases removed from V and 5 bases from J, the gap between germline ends came to 21 bases.

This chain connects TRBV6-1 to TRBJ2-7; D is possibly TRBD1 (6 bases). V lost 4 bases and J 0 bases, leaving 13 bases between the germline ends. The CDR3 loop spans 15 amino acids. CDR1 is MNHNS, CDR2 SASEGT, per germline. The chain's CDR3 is CASSGVGHLSYEQYF. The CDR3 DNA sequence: TGTGCCAGCAGTGGAGTGGGACACCTCTCCTACGAGCAGTACTTC.

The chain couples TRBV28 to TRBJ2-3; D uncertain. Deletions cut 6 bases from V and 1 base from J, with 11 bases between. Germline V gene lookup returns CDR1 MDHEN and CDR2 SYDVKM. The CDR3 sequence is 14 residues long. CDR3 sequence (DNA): TGTGCCAGCAGCCCTCCCGGGCGCACAGATACGCAGTATTTT. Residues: CASSPPGRTDTQYF.

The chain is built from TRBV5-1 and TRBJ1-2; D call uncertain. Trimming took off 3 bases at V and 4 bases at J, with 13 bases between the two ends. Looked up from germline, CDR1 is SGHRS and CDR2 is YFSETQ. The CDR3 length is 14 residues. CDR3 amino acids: CASSSGLKSYGYTF. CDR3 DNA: TGCGCCAGCAGCTCCGGGCTGAAGAGCTATGGCTACACCTTC.

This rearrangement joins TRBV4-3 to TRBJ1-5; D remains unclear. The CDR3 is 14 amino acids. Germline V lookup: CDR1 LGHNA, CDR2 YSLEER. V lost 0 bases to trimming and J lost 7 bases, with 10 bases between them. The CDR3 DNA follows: TGCGCCAGCAGCCAAGATTTAGGACCCCAGCCCCAGCATTTT. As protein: CASSQDLGPQPQHF.

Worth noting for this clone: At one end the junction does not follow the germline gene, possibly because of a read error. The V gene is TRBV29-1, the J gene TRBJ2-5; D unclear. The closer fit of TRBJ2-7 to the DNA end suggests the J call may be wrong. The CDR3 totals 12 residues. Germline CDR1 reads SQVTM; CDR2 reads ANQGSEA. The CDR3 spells CSVEDGQFEQYF. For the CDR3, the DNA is TGCAGCGTGGAAGACGGCCAGTTCGAGCAGTACTTC.

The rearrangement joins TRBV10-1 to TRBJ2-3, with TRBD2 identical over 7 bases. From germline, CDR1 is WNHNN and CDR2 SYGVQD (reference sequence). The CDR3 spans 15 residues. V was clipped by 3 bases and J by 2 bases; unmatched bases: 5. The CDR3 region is CASSDPGGNTDTQYF. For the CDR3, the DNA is TGCGCCAGCAGTGATCCGGGAGGCAACACAGATACGCAGTATTTT.

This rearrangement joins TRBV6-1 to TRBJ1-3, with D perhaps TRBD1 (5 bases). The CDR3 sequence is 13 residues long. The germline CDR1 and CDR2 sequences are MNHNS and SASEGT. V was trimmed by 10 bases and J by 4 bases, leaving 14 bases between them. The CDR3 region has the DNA TGTGCCACCCTCCTCTCAGGGGGAAACACCATATATTTT. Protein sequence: CATLLSGGNTIYF.

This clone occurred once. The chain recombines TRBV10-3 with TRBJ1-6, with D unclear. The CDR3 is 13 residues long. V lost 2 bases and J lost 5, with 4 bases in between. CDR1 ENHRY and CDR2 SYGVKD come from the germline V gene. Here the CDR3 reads CAISENDNSPLHF. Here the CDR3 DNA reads TGTGCCATCAGTGAGAACGATAATTCACCCCTCCACTTT.

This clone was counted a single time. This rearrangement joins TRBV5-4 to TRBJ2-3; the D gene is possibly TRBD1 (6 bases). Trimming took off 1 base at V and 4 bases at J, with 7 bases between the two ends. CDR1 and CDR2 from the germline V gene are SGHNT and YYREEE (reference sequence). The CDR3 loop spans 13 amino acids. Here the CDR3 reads CASSLWGPDTQYF. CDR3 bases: TGTGCCAGCAGCTTGTGGGGGCCAGATACGCAGTATTTT.

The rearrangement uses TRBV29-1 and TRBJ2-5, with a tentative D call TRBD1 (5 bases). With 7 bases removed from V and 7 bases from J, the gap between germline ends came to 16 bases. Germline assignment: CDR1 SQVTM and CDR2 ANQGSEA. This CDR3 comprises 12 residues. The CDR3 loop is CSGTYSLGTQYF. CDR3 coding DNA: TGCAGCGGGACATACTCTTTAGGGACCCAGTACTTC.

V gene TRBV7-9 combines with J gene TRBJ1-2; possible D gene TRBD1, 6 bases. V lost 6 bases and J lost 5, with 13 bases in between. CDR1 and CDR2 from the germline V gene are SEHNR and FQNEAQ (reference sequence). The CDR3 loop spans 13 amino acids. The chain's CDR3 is CASSTTGLYGYTF. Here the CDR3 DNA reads TGTGCCAGCAGTACTACAGGGTTATATGGCTACACCTTC.

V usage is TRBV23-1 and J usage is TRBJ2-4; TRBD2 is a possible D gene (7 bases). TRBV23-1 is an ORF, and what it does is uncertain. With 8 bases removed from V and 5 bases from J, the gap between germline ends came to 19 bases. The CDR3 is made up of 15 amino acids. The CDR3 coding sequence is TGCGCCAGCTACTCGACGGGGGGCATGGAAAACATTCAGTACTTC. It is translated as CASYSTGGMENIQYF.

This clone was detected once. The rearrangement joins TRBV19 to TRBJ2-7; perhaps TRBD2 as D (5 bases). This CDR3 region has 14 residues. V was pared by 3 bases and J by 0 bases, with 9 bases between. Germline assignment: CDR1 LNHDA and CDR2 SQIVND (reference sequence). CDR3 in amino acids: CASSMRADSYEQYF. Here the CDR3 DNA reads TGTGCCAGTAGTATGCGGGCGGACTCCTACGAGCAGTACTTC. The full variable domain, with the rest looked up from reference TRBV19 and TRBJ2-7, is DGGITQSPKYLFRKEGQNVTLSCEQNLNHDAMYWYRQDPGQGLRLIYYSQIVNDFQKGDIAEGYSVSREKKESFPLTVTSAQKNPTAFYLCASSMRADSYEQYFGPGTRLTVT.